The 27 T cell receptor beta chains in this list originate from one sample, sequenced in a study of blood T cells in healthy people across ages. Using a J-beta primer mix together with a sample-barcoded 5' primer, a second PCR was run for roughly 7 to 11 cycles. TCRdb fed the 5' RACE reads into MiXCR, producing one record per CDR3 protein. This table has about 500,000 distinct CDR3 sequences, approximately 25% appearing once. The sample was also linked to a second study, of T cells of mothers and their children.

Sample: blood. Source of these receptors: a boy between 10 and 17 years old in good health.

This clonotype was observed a handful of times. An end of the junction does not agree with germline; a read error may underlie this. The chain employs TRBV20-1 and TRBJ1-1; 7 positions agree with TRBD1. CDR1 is DFQATT, CDR2 SNEGSKA, per germline (reference sequence). The CDR3 covers 9 residues. The CDR3, as DNA: TGCAGTGCTAGAGACTGGGGACAGTTT. Encoded protein: CSARDWGQF.

This clonotype was detected ten times or more. This rearrangement joins TRBV28 to TRBJ2-5; 12 bases fit TRBD2. CDR1 MDHEN and CDR2 SYDVKM come from the germline V gene. This CDR3 spans 14 amino acids. V dropped 7 bases and J dropped 5; count of bases not matched to a gene: 5. For the CDR3, the DNA is TGTGCCAGCATGACTAGCGGGAGTTGGGAGACCCAGTACTTC. Its protein is CASMTSGSWETQYF.

V and J are TRBV28 and TRBJ1-1; D call uncertain. Between the trimmed V and J ends, which lost 7 bases and 2 bases, there was a span of 17 bases. The V gene's germline CDR1 is MDHEN and CDR2 SYDVKM. The CDR3 runs to 15 residues. CDR3 residues: CASKQSGQLNTEAFF. For the CDR3, the DNA is TGTGCCAGCAAGCAGTCTGGTCAGCTTAACACTGAAGCTTTCTTT.

This clonotype turned up a few times. The junction differs from germline at one of its ends, possibly a read error. The chain recombines TRBV4-2 with TRBJ2-1; D is tentatively TRBD1 or TRBD2 (5 bases each). The CDR3 sequence is 15 residues long. The germline V gene encodes CDR1 LGHNA and CDR2 YNFKEQ. The CDR3 sequence is CATAPGTLTYDEQFF. The CDR3 region has the DNA TGTGCCACAGCCCCCGGGACCTTGACCTACGATGAGCAGTTCTTC.

The CDR3, as DNA: TGTGCCAGCGAGAATAGGGGCCTTTGGATGGGTGCAACTAATGAAAAACTGTTTTTT. Amino acids: CASENRGLWMGATNEKLFF. The genes are TRBV28 and TRBJ1-4; tentative D call: TRBD1 (5 bases). CDR1 is MDHEN, CDR2 SYDVKM, per germline. The germline V and J ends were trimmed by 8 bases and 0 bases, with 25 bases remaining between them. The CDR3 extends over 19 amino acids. Together with reference TRBV28 and TRBJ1-4, the CDR3 gives the full variable domain: DVKVTQSSRYLVKRTGEKVFLECVQDMDHENMFWYRQDPGLGLRLIYFSYDVKMKEKGDIPEGYSVSREKKERFSLILESASTNQTSMYLCASENRGLWMGATNEKLFFGSGTQLSVL.

This clonotype was found many times. The gene calls are TRBV21-1 and TRBJ2-3; the table's D call of TRBD1 was not tested on the DNA. TRBV21-1 is a pseudogene locus. The CDR3 is 13 residues long. CDR3 loop: CASRTGGTDTQYF. Written as DNA, the CDR3 is TGTGCCAGCAGGACAGGGGGCACAGATACGCAGTATTTT.

The chain uses TRBV4-3 and TRBJ2-5, with TRBD2 as a possible D gene (5 bases). The closer fit of TRBJ2-1 to the DNA end suggests the J call may be wrong. The length of the CDR3 is 14 residues. Per germline, CDR1 LGHNA and CDR2 YSLEER. CDR3 DNA: TGCGCCAGCAGCCAAGATGCGCGGGCGGGTGAGCAGTTCTTC. This codes for CASSQDARAGEQFF.

J is TRBJ2-3 and V is TRBV20-1, with TRBD2 as a possible D gene (5 bases). CDR3 length: 14 residues. The germline CDR1 and CDR2 sequences are DFQATT and SNEGSKA (reference sequence). The V end lost 2 bases, the J end lost 3 bases, and 12 bases lay between the germline ends. The CDR3 loop reads CSARNRGATDTQYF. CDR3 nucleotides: TGCAGTGCTAGAAACCGGGGAGCGACAGATACGCAGTATTTT.

Only a few counts were recorded for this clonotype. The chain joins TRBV6-5 to TRBJ2-7; D unresolved. The CDR3 has 16 amino acids. V was shortened by 0 bases and J by 5 bases, with 17 bases between the two germline ends. In germline, CDR1 is MNHEY, CDR2 SVGAGI. The CDR3 DNA is TGTGCCAGCAGTTACTCGAGAACTCTCAGGAGCCACGAGCAGTACTTC. As protein: CASSYSRTLRSHEQYF.

This clonotype was picked up many times. The V and J genes are TRBV6-5 and TRBJ2-1; D gene ambiguous. Trimming stripped 2 bases from V and 2 bases from J, with 13 bases between. Germline V lookup: CDR1 MNHEY, CDR2 SVGAGI. The CDR3 spans 16 residues. CDR3 region: CASSYLDPPAYNEQFF. The CDR3, as DNA: TGTGCCAGCAGTTACCTAGACCCCCCCGCCTACAATGAGCAGTTCTTC.

The chain links TRBV5-1 to TRBJ1-2; D is unresolved. This CDR3 is built from 14 residues. Trimming shortened V by 1 base and J by 0 bases, and 7 bases separated the two germline ends. CDR1 is SGHRS, CDR2 YFSETQ, per germline. The CDR3 DNA is TGCGCCAGCAGCTTGAACAACGCTAACTATGGCTACACCTTC. It yields the protein CASSLNNANYGYTF.

The chain has TRBV5-6 and TRBJ1-2; D gene unclear. Germline CDR1 and CDR2: SGHDT and YYEEEE. The CDR3 length is 15 residues. The V gene lost 4 bases and the J gene lost 2 bases, with 15 bases spanning the gap. The CDR3: CASSGVGGRNYGYTF. CDR3 bases: TGTGCCAGCAGCGGGGTTGGTGGAAGAAACTATGGCTACACCTTC.

The chain uses TRBV3-1 and TRBJ1-2, with 9 bases matching TRBD1. Germline V gene data show CDR1 as LGHDT and CDR2 as YNNKEL (reference sequence). The CDR3 has 14 amino acids. After removal of 2 bases from V and 4 bases from J, the junction contained 2 bases not matched to a gene. CDR3 protein: CASSQLTGGYGYTF. The DNA of the CDR3 is TGTGCCAGCAGCCAACTGACAGGGGGCTATGGCTACACCTTC.

The rearrangement joins TRBV11-2 to TRBJ2-2; tentative D call: TRBD2 (5 bases). V lost 4 bases, J lost 5 bases, and 17 bases lay in between. CDR3 length equals 16 residues. The germline V gene has CDR1 SGHAT and CDR2 FQNNGV. In nucleotides, the CDR3 is TGTGCCAGCAGCTCCGACGAGGTAGCGAGAACCGGGGAGCTGTTTTTT. Translating gives CASSSDEVARTGELFF.

In this sample, this clonotype turned up a few times. For the CDR3, the DNA is TGTGCCAGCAGCTTTTCCAGGGGGAACTATGGCTACACCTTC. Encoded protein: CASSFSRGNYGYTF. This chain joins TRBV7-9 and TRBJ1-2; 7 bases align to TRBD1. The junction had 3 bases not matched to a gene; V was cut back by 3 bases and J by 2 bases. Germline assignment: CDR1 SEHNR and CDR2 FQNEAQ (reference sequence). The CDR3 spans 14 residues.

At least ten counts were recorded for this clonotype. The V gene is TRBV7-2, the J gene TRBJ1-1; possible D gene TRBD1, 6 bases. The CDR3 spans 14 residues. With 5 bases removed from V and 0 bases from J, the gap between germline ends came to 10 bases. Germline lookup yields CDR1 SGHTA and CDR2 FQGNSA. The CDR3 DNA reads TGTGCCAGCAGCCCCGGGGACATGAACACTGAAGCTTTCTTT. It specifies CASSPGDMNTEAFF.

J is TRBJ2-3 and V is TRBV4-1, with TRBD1 matching over 7 bases. This CDR3 has 17 residues. After removal of 4 bases from V and 4 bases from J, the junction contained 14 bases not matched to a gene. Per germline, CDR1 MGHRA and CDR2 YSYEKL. CDR3 sequence (DNA): TGCGCCAGCAGCCCAGACAGGGTCAAAGGGGTTCCAGATACGCAGTATTTT. Amino acid sequence: CASSPDRVKGVPDTQYF.

This clonotype was found a few times. This rearrangement joins TRBV29-1 to TRBJ2-7; 12 bases align to TRBD2. V trimming: 6 bases; J trimming: 3 bases; junction bases outside the gene matches: 9. The CDR3 has 15 residues. Per germline, CDR1 SQVTM and CDR2 ANQGSEA. The CDR3 region is CSVILLAGGVYEQYF. CDR3 coding DNA: TGCAGCGTGATTCTTCTAGCGGGAGGGGTCTACGAGCAGTACTTC.

The CDR3 DNA reads as TGTGCCAGCAGCCCCGGGTTTGGCGGGGGAGCTAGCACAGATACGCAGTATTTT. As protein: CASSPGFGGGASTDTQYF. The chain has TRBV7-6 and TRBJ2-3; 7 nucleotides agree with TRBD2. With 5 bases clipped from V and 0 bases from J, the junction kept 14 bases outside the gene matches. The germline V gene has CDR1 SGHVS and CDR2 FNYEAQ. This CDR3 has 18 amino acids.

This clonotype was seen repeatedly, ten times or more. V is TRBV9 and J is TRBJ2-3; the match to TRBD2 covers 11 bases. The CDR3 has 16 residues. After removal of 0 bases from V and 1 base from J, the junction contained 1 base not matched to a gene. Germline CDR1 and CDR2: SGDLS and YYNGEE. In DNA form, the CDR3 reads TGTGCCAGCAGCGTAGAACTAGCGGGGGGCACAGATACGCAGTATTTT. It codes for CASSVELAGGTDTQYF.

The chain links TRBV12-3 or TRBV12-4 to TRBJ2-2; D might be TRBD2 (6 bases). This CDR3 has 13 residues. Trimming removed 11 bases from V and 1 base from J, with 11 bases in between. CDR3 region: CAGGWRNTGELFF. The CDR3 DNA reads TGTGCCGGGGGGTGGAGGAACACCGGGGAGCTGTTTTTT.

This chain links TRBV7-8 with TRBJ2-3; weak D call: TRBD1 (6 bases). The length of the CDR3 is 14 residues. Deletions cut 7 bases from V and 6 bases from J, with 17 bases between. Germline V lookup: CDR1 SGHVS, CDR2 FQNEAQ. CDR3 nucleotides: TGTGCCAGCAACCAAGATGGGGGCATGGATACGCAGTATTTT. Protein sequence: CASNQDGGMDTQYF.

There are a few counts of this clonotype. This chain links TRBV7-2 with TRBJ2-5; the D gene is possibly TRBD2 (5 bases). The assigned J gene may be wrong: the sequence end matches TRBJ2-1 better. Germline V gene sequence: CDR1 SGHTA, CDR2 FQGNSA. The CDR3 extends over 15 amino acids. The CDR3 nucleotides are TGTGCCAGCAGCTTCGGGATTACGGCGTTAAATGAGCAGTTCTTC. Its protein product is CASSFGITALNEQFF.

Details on this clonotype: An end of the junction does not agree with germline; a read error may underlie this. The chain combines TRBV29-1 with TRBJ1-1; D gene unclear. The germline V gene encodes CDR1 SQVTM and CDR2 ANQGSEA. The CDR3 contains 9 residues. For the CDR3, the DNA is TGCAGCGTTGACTTGCCAGGAGGGTTT. Its translation is CSVDLPGGF. The variable domain in full, completed from reference TRBV29-1 and TRBJ1-1, reads SAVISQKPSRDICQRGTSLTIQCQVDSQVTMMFWYRQQPGQSLTLIATANQGSEATYESGFVIDKFPISRPNLTFSTLTVSNMSPEDSSIYLCSVDLPGGFGQGTRLTVV.

This clonotype was seen a handful of times. One end of the junction is discordant with germline, which a read error may explain. The chain links TRBV27 to TRBJ2-7, with D perhaps matching TRBD1 or TRBD2 (5 bases each). Germline CDR1 and CDR2: MNHEY and SMNVEV (reference sequence). This CDR3 comprises 14 residues. CDR3 residues: CVSSLGTGFYEQYF. In DNA, the CDR3 is TGTGTCAGCAGTTTAGGGACGGGATTCTACGAGCAGTACTTC.

In its sample, this clonotype was seen a few times. The junction does not match germline at one end; this may be a read error. The genes are TRBV18 and TRBJ2-5, with no clear D. Germline assignment: CDR1 KGHSH and CDR2 LQKENI. This CDR3 spans 12 amino acids. The CDR3 sequence is CASTPTTETQYF. Here the CDR3 DNA reads TGTGCCAGCACACCAACGACGGAGACCCAGTACTTC.

V and J are TRBV7-2 and TRBJ2-3; D is possibly TRBD1 or TRBD2 (7 bases each). The V gene's germline CDR1 is SGHTA and CDR2 FQGNSA. This CDR3 is built from 16 residues. V lost 4 bases to trimming and J lost 1 base, with 15 bases between them. The CDR3 bases are TGTGCCAGCAGCTACCTCCCAGGGGGGGGCACAGATACGCAGTATTTT. Protein product: CASSYLPGGGTDTQYF.